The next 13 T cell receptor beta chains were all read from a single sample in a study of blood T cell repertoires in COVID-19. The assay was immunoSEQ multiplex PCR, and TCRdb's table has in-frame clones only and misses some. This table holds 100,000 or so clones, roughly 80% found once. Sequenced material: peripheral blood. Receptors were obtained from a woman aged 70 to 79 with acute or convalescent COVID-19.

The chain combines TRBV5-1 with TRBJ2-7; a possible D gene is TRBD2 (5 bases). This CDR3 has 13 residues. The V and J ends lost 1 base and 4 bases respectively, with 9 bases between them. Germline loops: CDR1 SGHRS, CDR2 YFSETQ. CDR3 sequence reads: CASSLSGFYEQYF. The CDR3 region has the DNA TGCGCCAGCAGCTTGTCGGGGTTTTACGAGCAGTACTTC.

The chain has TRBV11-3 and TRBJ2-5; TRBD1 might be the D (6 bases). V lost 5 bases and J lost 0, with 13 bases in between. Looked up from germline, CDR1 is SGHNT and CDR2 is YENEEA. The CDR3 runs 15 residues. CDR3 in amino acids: CASSPGTTYQETQYF. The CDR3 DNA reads TGTGCCAGCAGCCCCGGGACAACCTACCAAGAGACCCAGTACTTC.

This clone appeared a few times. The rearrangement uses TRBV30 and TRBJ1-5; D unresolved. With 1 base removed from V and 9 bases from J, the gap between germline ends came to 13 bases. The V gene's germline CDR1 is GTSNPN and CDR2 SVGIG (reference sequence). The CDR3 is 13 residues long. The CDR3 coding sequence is TGTGCCTGGAGTGCCCCCGGGAAAGGGCCCCAGCATTTT. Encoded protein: CAWSAPGKGPQHF. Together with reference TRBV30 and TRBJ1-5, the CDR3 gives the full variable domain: SQTIHQWPATLVQPVGSPLSLECTVEGTSNPNLYWYRQAAGRGLQLLFYSVGIGQISSEVPQNLSASRPQDRQFILSSKKLLLSDSGFYLCAWSAPGKGPQHFGDGTRLSIL.

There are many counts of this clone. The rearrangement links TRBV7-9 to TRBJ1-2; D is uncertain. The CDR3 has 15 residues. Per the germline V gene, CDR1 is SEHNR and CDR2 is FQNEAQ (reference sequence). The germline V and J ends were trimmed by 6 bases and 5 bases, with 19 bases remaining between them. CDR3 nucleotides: TGTGCCAGCAGACCCCCCTTCAGGATGGGTTATGGCTACACCTTC. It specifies CASRPPFRMGYGYTF.

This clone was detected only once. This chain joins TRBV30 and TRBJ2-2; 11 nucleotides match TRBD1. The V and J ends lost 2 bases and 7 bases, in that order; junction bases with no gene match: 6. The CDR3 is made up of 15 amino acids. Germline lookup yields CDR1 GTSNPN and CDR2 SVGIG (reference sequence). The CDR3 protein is CAWSRGQGVNGELFF. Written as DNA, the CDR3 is TGTGCCTGGAGTCGGGGACAGGGGGTTAACGGGGAGCTGTTTTTT.

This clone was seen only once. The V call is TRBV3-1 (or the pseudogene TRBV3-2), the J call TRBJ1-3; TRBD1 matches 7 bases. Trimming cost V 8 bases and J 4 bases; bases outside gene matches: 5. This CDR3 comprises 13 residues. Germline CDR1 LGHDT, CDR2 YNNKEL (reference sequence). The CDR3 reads CASSGGKGNTIYF. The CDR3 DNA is TGTGCCAGCTCAGGGGGTAAAGGAAACACCATATATTTT.

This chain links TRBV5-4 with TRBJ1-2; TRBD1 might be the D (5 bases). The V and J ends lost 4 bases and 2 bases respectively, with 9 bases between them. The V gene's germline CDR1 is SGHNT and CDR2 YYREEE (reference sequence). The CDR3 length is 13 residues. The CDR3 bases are TGTGCCAGCAGCAAGACAGTGAACTATGGCTACACCTTC. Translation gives CASSKTVNYGYTF.

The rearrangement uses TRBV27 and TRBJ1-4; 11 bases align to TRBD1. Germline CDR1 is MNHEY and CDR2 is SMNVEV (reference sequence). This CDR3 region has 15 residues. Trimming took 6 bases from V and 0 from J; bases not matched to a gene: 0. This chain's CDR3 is CASRGQGATNEKLFF. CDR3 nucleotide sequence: TGTGCCAGCAGGGGACAGGGGGCAACTAATGAAAAACTGTTTTTT.

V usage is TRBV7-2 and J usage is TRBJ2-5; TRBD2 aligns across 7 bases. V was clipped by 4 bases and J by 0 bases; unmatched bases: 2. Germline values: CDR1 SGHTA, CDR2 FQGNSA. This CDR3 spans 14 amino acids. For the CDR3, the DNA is TGTGCCAGCAGCTCCACTAGCGACCAAGAGACCCAGTACTTC. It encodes CASSSTSDQETQYF.

CDR3 sequence (DNA): TGTGCCCGAAGTCGGGAGGACTATGGCTACACCTTC. It is translated as CARSREDYGYTF. The chain has TRBV30 and TRBJ1-2; D is undetermined. The CDR3 loop spans 12 amino acids. Germline V gene lookup returns CDR1 GTSNPN and CDR2 SVGIG (reference sequence). Deletions cut 8 bases from V and 3 bases from J, with 13 bases between.

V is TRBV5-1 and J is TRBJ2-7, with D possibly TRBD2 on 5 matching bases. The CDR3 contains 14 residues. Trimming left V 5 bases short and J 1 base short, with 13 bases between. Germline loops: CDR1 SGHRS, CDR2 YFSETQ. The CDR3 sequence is CASRVGSGSYEQYF. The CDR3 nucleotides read TGCGCCAGCAGGGTGGGGAGTGGATCCTACGAGCAGTACTTC.

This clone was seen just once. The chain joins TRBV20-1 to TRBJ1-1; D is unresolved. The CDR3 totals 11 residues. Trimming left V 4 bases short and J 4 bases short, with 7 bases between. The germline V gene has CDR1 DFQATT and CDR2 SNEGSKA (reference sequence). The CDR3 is CSAMSSTEAFF. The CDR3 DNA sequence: TGCAGTGCTATGTCCAGCACTGAAGCTTTCTTT.

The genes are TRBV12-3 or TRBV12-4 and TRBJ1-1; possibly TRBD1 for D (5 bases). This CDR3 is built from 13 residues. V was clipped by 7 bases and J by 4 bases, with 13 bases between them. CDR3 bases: TGTGCCAGCAACTTGAGAAGGGGCACTGAAGCTTTCTTT. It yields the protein CASNLRRGTEAFF.